This TCR beta chain is from a study of shared clonotypes between healthy human individuals. Clones were read by immunoSEQ multiplex PCR, and TCRdb kept only the in-frame ones, dropping some. The data contain about 700,000 clones, 92% of them seen just once; the ten biggest clones take up approximately 25%. Naive CD8 cells, CD45RO-negative and positively selected for CCR7, excluded terminally differentiated effector memory CD45RA+ cells. As for this clone: This sample also contains other DNA sequences that code for the same CDR3.

Germline assignment: CDR1 SGHNT and CDR2 YENEEA. CDR3 length: 15 amino acids. Deletions cut 1 base from V and 3 bases from J, with 9 bases between. V and J are TRBV11-3 and TRBJ2-2, with a tentative D call TRBD1 (5 bases). Material for sequencing was naive CD8+ T cells sorted from blood. The receptor's source is a man aged 30 to 39 in good health. The CDR3 sequence: CASSLGQGDTGELFF. The CDR3 nucleotides are TGTGCCAGCAGCTTAGGGCAGGGCGACACCGGGGAGCTGTTTTTT.